The clone carrying this TCR beta chain showed up just a few times. RNA transcripts gave rise to amplified TCR beta CDR3 regions. Researchers ran a first-round RT-PCR on the TCR CDR3 using the HTBI primer set. TCRdb fed the multiplex PCR reads into MiXCR, producing one record per CDR3 protein. The sample has 500,000 to 700,000 distinct CDR3 sequences, approximately 16% seen once. This sample was included in a study of T cells in Graves' hyperthyroidism and ophthalmopathy. V was clipped by 0 bases and J by 3 bases, with 8 bases between them. This CDR3 is 13 amino acids long. Germline V gene data show CDR1 as DFQATT and CDR2 as SNEGSKA (reference sequence).

The sample comprised blood. The receptor's source is a woman younger than 30 with Graves' hyperthyroidism. This sequence joins TRBV20-1 and TRBJ1-1; D gene unclear. The CDR3 sequence: CSARESGYTEAFF. The CDR3 DNA sequence: TGCAGTGCTAGAGAATCGGGGTACACTGAAGCTTTCTTT.